This T cell receptor beta chain was observed in a study of blood T cell repertoires in COVID-19 (dated by TCRdb to the early 2020s). For the study in its entirety: Samples covering the acute and convalescent phases of COVID-19 were provided by collaborators in the United States, Italy and Spain. The repertoires were released in a freely available public database intended as a resource for research on the immune response to SARS-CoV-2. Samples came from the ongoing ImmuneRACE study (first 160 participants) plus 1,254 subjects from 6 global collaborators. Where available, HLA class I and class II types were taken from metadata supplied by the sample provider and were not determined by assay-based typing. The sample metadata nearly always contained a de-identified subject ID, COVID-19 status, age in years and sex. The prospective study material was composed of cDNA or gDNA derived from T cells, B-cell-depleted T cells, or PBMCs. Deeply sampled blood TCRbeta repertoires from subjects exposed to, actively infected with, or recovered from COVID-19 were included in the dataset. Broad study findings and their caveats: Clinical and demographic metadata were provided uncurated, with the amount varying by source and participant.

The immunoSEQ Assay, a bias-controlled multiplex PCR, was used to amplify TCRbeta CDR3 regions from genomic DNA. Per the original workflow: Within the assay, amplification of reference gene primers was used to estimate how many nucleated cells each sample contained. To quantify the absolute abundance of each unique TCRbeta CDR3 rearrangement, sequence reads were collapsed and filtered. For each sample, productive Simpson clonality was calculated by taking the square root of Simpson's diversity index across productive rearrangements. The table comes from immuneACCESS by way of TCRdb, which keeps in-frame sequences with V and J called. Part of the clones is missing from these tables; in studies checked, under half for an unresolved V gene and the rest for unknown reasons. V, J and clone size were drawn from that table, and D and trimming were deduced from the DNA. The sample yields tens of thousands of clones; around 84% were counted once. The biggest ten clones account for more than 50% of the sample.

After removal of 1 base from V and 6 bases from J, the junction retains 8 bases not matched to a gene. There are 15 amino acids in the CDR3, from cysteine to phenylalanine inclusive. Only the CDR3 DNA stays, 45 bases, in frame from base 1. According to the germline V gene (reference sequence), CDR1 reads LGHDT and CDR2 reads YNNKEL. Remarks on this clone: It lacks a known antigen. Per-nucleotide qualities are absent, and no much larger clonotype sits a single base away.

Collaborating institutions collected whole blood in K2EDTA tubes following their own protocols. Collaborator samples were shipped for TCRbeta analysis as frozen whole blood, isolated PBMCs, or DNA extracted from either sample type. The rearranged segments are TRBV3-1 (or the pseudogene TRBV3-2) and TRBJ1-2, and 7 bases in between align with TRBD1. Sequenced: peripheral blood. The receptor was isolated from a man aged 70-80 years with acute or convalescent COVID-19. CDR3 loop: CASSQAARGSNGYTF. The bases read TGTGCCAGCAGCCAAGCGGCCAGGGGGTCAAATGGCTACACCTTC.